These 5 T cell receptor beta chains share one sample of origin, sequenced in a study of T cells in Graves' hyperthyroidism and ophthalmopathy. TCR beta CDR3 regions were amplified from RNA transcripts. During a first-round RT-PCR of the TCR CDR3, the HTBI primer set was used. TCRdb redid the calling of the multiplex PCR reads with MiXCR, one entry per CDR3 protein. The sample contains 340,000 or so distinct CDR3 sequences, about 21% of which appear only once. The sample comprised blood. These receptors all stem from a woman between 45 and 60 years old with Graves' hyperthyroidism.

Ten or more counts support this clonotype. The V gene is TRBV20-1, the J gene TRBJ2-7, with TRBD2 matching 10 bases. J gave up 2 bases and V 3 bases, and 4 bases lay outside the gene matches. The CDR3 has 14 amino acids. Germline CDR1 and CDR2: DFQATT and SNEGSKA (reference sequence). The DNA of the CDR3 is TGCAGTGCTAGCAGCGGGAGGGCCCCCTACGAGCAGTACTTC. Encoded protein: CSASSGRAPYEQYF.

The sample holds many counts of this clonotype. The gene calls are TRBV20-1 and TRBJ1-1; D perhaps matches TRBD1 (6 bases). Germline-derived CDR1 and CDR2 are DFQATT and SNEGSKA (reference sequence). This CDR3 is 14 amino acids long. V lost 3 bases, J lost 5 bases, and 16 bases lay in between. The CDR3 here is CSASPAGGATEAFF. The CDR3 DNA reads TGCAGTGCTAGTCCCGCGGGGGGCGCAACTGAAGCTTTCTTT.

At least ten counts were recorded for this clonotype. The chain combines TRBV2 with TRBJ1-2, with D hard to call. V lost 2 bases and J 10 bases, leaving 14 bases between the germline ends. The CDR3 is 13 residues long. CDR1 and CDR2 (germline): SNHLY, FYNNEI. The CDR3 here is CASSETRSFDYTF. In DNA, the CDR3 is TGTGCCAGCAGTGAAACCCGGTCTTTCGACTACACCTTC.

Many counts were recorded for this clonotype. The genes are TRBV20-1 and TRBJ1-5; D ambiguous. V was clipped by 1 base and J by 4 bases, with 8 bases between them. In germline, CDR1 is DFQATT, CDR2 SNEGSKA (reference sequence). The CDR3 totals 13 residues. The CDR3 sequence is CSARVGWNQPQHF. CDR3 nucleotide sequence: TGCAGTGCTAGAGTCGGATGGAATCAGCCCCAGCATTTT.

This clonotype turned up a few times. The genes are TRBV28 and TRBJ2-7; 11 bases align to TRBD2. The CDR3 has 16 residues. V trimming: 4 bases; J trimming: 3 bases; junction bases outside the gene matches: 8. Germline V gene data show CDR1 as MDHEN and CDR2 as SYDVKM. CDR3 sequence (DNA): TGTGCCAGCAGTTCCCCAACTAGCGGGAGCCACTACGAGCAGTACTTC. Translation: CASSSPTSGSHYEQYF. Supplemented by reference TRBV28 and TRBJ2-7, the full variable domain reads DVKVTQSSRYLVKRTGEKVFLECVQDMDHENMFWYRQDPGLGLRLIYFSYDVKMKEKGDIPEGYSVSREKKERFSLILESASTNQTSMYLCASSSPTSGSHYEQYFGPGTRLTVT.